The 16 T cell receptor beta chains given below trace back to one sample, sequenced in a study of spatial heterogeneity in lung cancer (dated by TCRdb to about 2019). Beyond this particular receptor, the publication reports: The tumor nonsynonymous mutation count correlated with the number of expanded intratumoral alpha and beta TCRs.

No cognate antigen is known for these TCRs. Library generation was performed with 5' RACE. Sequencing instrument: NextSeq 500. TCRdb trimmed the raw reads at Q25, called clones with MiXCR and kept productive beta chains. CDR3 protein sequences are deduplicated, and each keeps its most common genes and DNA. Counted in this sample were about 3,300 distinct CDR3 sequences; roughly 13% of them appeared once. The leading ten clones occupy roughly 8.1% of the sample. The time point label, as the study defines it: sample taken at primary tumor resection. This specimen consisted of lung tumor tissue, obtained at surgery. These receptors originate from a male donor with early-stage non-small cell lung cancer.

The chain has TRBV14 and TRBJ2-7; D is uncertain. There are 11 residues in the CDR3. Germline CDR1 SGHDN, CDR2 FVKESK. Between the trimmed V and J ends, which lost 3 bases and 4 bases, there was a span of 4 bases. The CDR3 region is CASSHGYEQYF. For the CDR3, the DNA is TGTGCCAGCAGCCACGGATACGAGCAGTACTTC.

In its sample, this clonotype is medium-sized (0.01 to 0.1%). The chain has TRBV20-1 and TRBJ2-5, with TRBD1 as a possible D gene (7 bases). The length of the CDR3 is 12 residues. With 6 bases removed from V and 5 bases from J, the gap between germline ends came to 13 bases. Germline V gene lookup returns CDR1 DFQATT and CDR2 SNEGSKA (reference sequence). DNA for the CDR3: TGCAGTGCCCAGGGGGGAGGTGAGACCCAGTACTTC. Protein product: CSAQGGGETQYF.

The J gene is TRBJ2-5, the V gene TRBV29-1; D call uncertain. The CDR3 length is 12 residues. The germline V and J ends were trimmed by 8 bases and 5 bases, with 15 bases remaining between them. Germline CDR1 reads SQVTM; CDR2 reads ANQGSEA. CDR3 amino acids: CSLGRTEETQYF. The CDR3 nucleotides are TGCAGCCTTGGACGGACCGAGGAGACCCAGTACTTC. The whole variable domain, remainder taken from reference TRBV29-1 and TRBJ2-5, is SAVISQKPSRDICQRGTSLTIQCQVDSQVTMMFWYRQQPGQSLTLIATANQGSEATYESGFVIDKFPISRPNLTFSTLTVSNMSPEDSSIYLCSLGRTEETQYFGPGTRLLVL.

This clonotype was observed a handful of times. V usage is TRBV30 and J usage is TRBJ1-5, with TRBD1 identical over 9 bases. Losses at the gene ends were 3 bases for V and 2 bases for J; bases not matched to a gene: 17. Germline CDR1 is GTSNPN and CDR2 is SVGIG (reference sequence). The CDR3 spans 19 residues. Here the CDR3 reads CAWSANTGTGLSGNQPQHF. The CDR3 coding sequence is TGTGCCTGGAGCGCTAACACCGGGACAGGGTTAAGTGGCAATCAGCCCCAGCATTTT.

This clonotype is medium-sized. V is TRBV19 and J is TRBJ2-2; 14 nucleotides match TRBD2. The germline V gene encodes CDR1 LNHDA and CDR2 SQIVND (reference sequence). The CDR3 has 16 residues. Trimming removed 6 bases from V and 3 bases from J; junction bases left unmatched: 3. In DNA form, the CDR3 reads TGTGCCAGTAGGACTAGCGGGGGGGCTGACACCGGGGAGCTGTTTTTT. This translates into CASRTSGGADTGELFF.

This clonotype was observed a handful of times. This rearrangement joins TRBV20-1 to TRBJ2-5; 8 bases line up with TRBD2. V was pared by 7 bases and J by 5 bases, with 15 bases of the junction left unmatched. The germline V gene has CDR1 DFQATT and CDR2 SNEGSKA (reference sequence). This CDR3 has 15 residues. DNA of the CDR3: TGCAGTGTTACCCGGGGGGGCCTCCGTTGGGAGACCCAGTACTTC. As protein: CSVTRGGLRWETQYF.

This clonotype counts as medium-sized. The CDR3 nucleotides are TGTGCCAGCAGTCGGAGACTAGCGGGGGGGTTCACAGATACGCAGTATTTT. Protein: CASSRRLAGGFTDTQYF. The chain recombines TRBV6-5 with TRBJ2-3; TRBD2 aligns across 14 bases. The CDR3 has 17 residues. Germline V gene sequence: CDR1 MNHEY, CDR2 SVGAGI. The junction had 6 bases not matched to a gene; V was cut back by 5 bases and J by 2 bases.

The chain links TRBV11-2 to TRBJ2-1; TRBD2 agrees at 8 bases. The J segment lost 5 bases and the V segment lost 2 bases, leaving 2 bases of the junction unmatched. This CDR3 has 14 residues. Germline V gene sequence: CDR1 SGHAT, CDR2 FQNNGV. The CDR3 reads CASSLSGGDNEQFF. In nucleotides, the CDR3 is TGTGCCAGCAGCTTAAGCGGGGGAGACAATGAGCAGTTCTTC.

In its sample, this clonotype was seen many times. This chain connects TRBV7-9 to TRBJ2-5, with D possibly being TRBD1 (6 bases). V was pared by 8 bases and J by 4 bases, with 8 bases between. This CDR3 spans 11 amino acids. Germline V gene lookup returns CDR1 SEHNR and CDR2 FQNEAQ (reference sequence). In nucleotides, the CDR3 is TGTGCCAGCGGCAGGGGAGAGACCCAGTACTTC. The encoded protein is CASGRGETQYF.

Here the CDR3 reads CASSPFRDREKETQYF. The CDR3 DNA follows: TGTGCCAGCTCACCGTTCCGGGACAGGGAAAAAGAGACCCAGTACTTC. This chain uses TRBV18 with TRBJ2-5, with 9 bases identical to TRBD1. The germline V gene encodes CDR1 KGHSH and CDR2 LQKENI. This CDR3 is built from 16 residues. Trimming removed 3 bases from V and 3 bases from J; junction bases left unmatched: 8. The complete variable domain, with remaining parts taken from reference TRBV18 and TRBJ2-5, reads NAGVMQNPRHLVRRRGQEARLRCSPMKGHSHVYWYRQLPEEGLKFMVYLQKENIIDESGMPKERFSAEFPKEGPSILRIQQVVRGDSAAYFCASSPFRDREKETQYFGPGTRLLVL.

Judged by abundance, this clonotype is medium-sized (0.01 to 0.1%). The rearrangement joins TRBV20-1 to TRBJ1-1, with 10 bases lining up with TRBD1. The CDR3 consists of 15 residues. Looked up from germline, CDR1 is DFQATT and CDR2 is SNEGSKA (reference sequence). The trim removed 6 bases at V and 3 bases at J, leaving 10 bases unmatched. This CDR3 reads CSAWPEDRGYTEAFF. The CDR3, as DNA: TGCAGTGCATGGCCGGAGGACAGGGGGTACACTGAAGCTTTCTTT.

Sample share makes this clonotype medium-sized (0.01 to 0.1%). The rearrangement links TRBV29-1 to TRBJ2-7; no clear D gene. Trimming pared 3 bases from V and 0 bases from J, leaving 18 bases between. In germline, CDR1 is SQVTM, CDR2 ANQGSEA. CDR3 size: 16 residues. The CDR3: CSVETRLQSLSYEQYF. The CDR3 DNA reads as TGCAGCGTTGAGACAAGACTCCAAAGCCTCTCCTACGAGCAGTACTTC.

This clonotype is classed as medium-sized. This CDR3 reads CASSSSRKETQYF. CDR3 nucleotides: TGTGCCAGCAGCTCCTCTAGAAAAGAGACCCAGTACTTC. The chain couples TRBV7-2 to TRBJ2-5; D not certain. The V gene lost 4 bases and the J gene lost 3 bases, with 9 bases spanning the gap. Germline values: CDR1 SGHTA, CDR2 FQGNSA. The CDR3 consists of 13 residues.

This clonotype is classed as medium-sized. The rearrangement uses TRBV6-1 and TRBJ2-3; D might be TRBD2 (7 bases). Germline-derived CDR1 and CDR2 are MNHNS and SASEGT. The CDR3 has 15 amino acids. Trimming stripped 7 bases from V and 2 bases from J, with 16 bases between. CDR3 bases: TGTGCCAGCACCCCCGGGGGGCCCCACACAGATACGCAGTATTTT. Amino acid sequence: CASTPGGPHTDTQYF.

The gene calls are TRBV4-3 and TRBJ2-5, with D possibly being TRBD2 (7 bases). In germline, CDR1 is LGHNA, CDR2 YSLEER. V was pared by 4 bases and J by 5 bases, with 17 bases between. The CDR3 extends over 15 amino acids. The CDR3 sequence is CASSRSRGGWETQYF. The CDR3 DNA is TGCGCCAGCAGCCGGTCGAGGGGGGGCTGGGAGACCCAGTACTTC.

By frequency in the sample, this clonotype is medium-sized. The genes are TRBV6-5 and TRBJ2-2, with 14 bases identical to TRBD2. This CDR3 is 16 amino acids long. The junction had 8 bases not matched to a gene; V was cut back by 8 bases and J by 6 bases. Per the germline V gene, CDR1 is MNHEY and CDR2 is SVGAGI. In DNA, the CDR3 is TGTGCCAGCCGCGGACAGGGACTAGCGGGGGCCGGGGAGCTGTTTTTT. This codes for CASRGQGLAGAGELFF.